Described below is a single T cell receptor beta chain sequence and its context. What it recognizes is unknown. Trimming shortened V by 0 bases and J by 0 bases, and 12 bases separated the two germline ends. CDR1 is MNHEY and CDR2 is SVGAGI in the germline V gene. The CDR3 consists of 16 residues. The sample originates from a study of cytomegalovirus exposure and HLA in healthy donors. Study-level findings and limits: Common viral pathogens seemed to be connected with several of the most significant clusters, according to a later analysis.

PCR involved 60 Vbeta and 13 Jbeta primers. The data were produced by immunoSEQ multiplex PCR, yet TCRdb's version contains in-frame clones alone and is incomplete. The table lists about 90,000 clones, approximately 74% of them singletons. Sequenced material: PBMCs. The TCR originated in a man aged 30 to 45 in good health and CMV-seropositive. J is TRBJ2-7 and V is TRBV6-5, with D maybe TRBD2 (6 bases). The CDR3 coding sequence is TGTGCCAGCAGTTACTCCTCGGGACTGGGCTCCTACGAGCAGTACTTC. Translated: CASSYSSGLGSYEQYF.